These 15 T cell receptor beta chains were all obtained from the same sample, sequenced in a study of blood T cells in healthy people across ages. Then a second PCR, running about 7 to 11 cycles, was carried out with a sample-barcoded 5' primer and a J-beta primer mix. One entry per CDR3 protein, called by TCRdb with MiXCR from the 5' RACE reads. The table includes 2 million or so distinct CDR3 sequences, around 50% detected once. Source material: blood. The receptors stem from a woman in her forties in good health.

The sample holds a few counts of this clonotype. In nucleotides, the CDR3 is TGCAGTGCTAGAGATGCGAGGGCCGCCGCTATTAGCTACACCTTC. Its protein is CSARDARAAAISYTF. The J gene is TRBJ1-2, the V gene TRBV20-1; D uncertain. Deletions cut 0 bases from V and 9 bases from J, with 20 bases between. This CDR3 has 15 amino acids. Per germline, CDR1 DFQATT and CDR2 SNEGSKA (reference sequence).

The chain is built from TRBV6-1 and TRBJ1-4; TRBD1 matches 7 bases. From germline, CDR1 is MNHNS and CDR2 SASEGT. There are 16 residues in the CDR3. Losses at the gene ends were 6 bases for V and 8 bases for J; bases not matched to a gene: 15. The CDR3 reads CASRTISQGEGEKLFF. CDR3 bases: TGTGCCAGCAGGACGATTTCCCAGGGGGAAGGGGAAAAACTGTTTTTT.

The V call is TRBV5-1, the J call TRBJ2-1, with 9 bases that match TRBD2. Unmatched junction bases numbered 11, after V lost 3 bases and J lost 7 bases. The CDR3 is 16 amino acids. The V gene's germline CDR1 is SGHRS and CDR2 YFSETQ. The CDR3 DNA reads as TGCGCCAGCAGCTCGGATAGCGGGGGCCTCGGGAATGAGCAGTTCTTC. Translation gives CASSSDSGGLGNEQFF.

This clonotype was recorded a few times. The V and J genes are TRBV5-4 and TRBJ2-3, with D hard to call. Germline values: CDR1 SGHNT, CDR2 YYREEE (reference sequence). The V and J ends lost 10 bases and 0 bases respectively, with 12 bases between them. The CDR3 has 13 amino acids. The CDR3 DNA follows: TGTGCCGGGCGGCTCTATAGCACAGATACGCAGTATTTT. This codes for CAGRLYSTDTQYF.

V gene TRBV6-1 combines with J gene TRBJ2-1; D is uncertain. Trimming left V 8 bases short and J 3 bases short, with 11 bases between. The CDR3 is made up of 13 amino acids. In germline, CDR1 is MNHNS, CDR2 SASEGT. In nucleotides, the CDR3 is TGTGCCAGCCTTATGGACGGCTACAATGAGCAGTTCTTC. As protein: CASLMDGYNEQFF.

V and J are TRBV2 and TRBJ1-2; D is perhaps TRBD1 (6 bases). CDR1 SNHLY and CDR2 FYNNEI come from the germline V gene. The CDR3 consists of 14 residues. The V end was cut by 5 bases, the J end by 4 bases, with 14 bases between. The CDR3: CASSTGSSSYGYTF. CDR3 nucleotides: TGTGCCAGCAGTACAGGGTCCAGTTCCTATGGCTACACCTTC.

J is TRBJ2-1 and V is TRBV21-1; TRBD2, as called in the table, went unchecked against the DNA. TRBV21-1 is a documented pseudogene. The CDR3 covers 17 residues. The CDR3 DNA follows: TGTGCCAGCAGCAAAGTCACTAGCGGGGGGCCCTACAATGAGCAGTTCTTC. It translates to CASSKVTSGGPYNEQFF.

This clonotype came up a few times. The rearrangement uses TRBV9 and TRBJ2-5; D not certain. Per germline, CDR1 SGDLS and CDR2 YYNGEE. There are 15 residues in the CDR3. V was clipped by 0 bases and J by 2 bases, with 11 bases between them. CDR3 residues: CASSVASAVQETQYF. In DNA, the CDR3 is TGTGCCAGCAGCGTAGCTTCGGCGGTGCAAGAGACCCAGTACTTC.

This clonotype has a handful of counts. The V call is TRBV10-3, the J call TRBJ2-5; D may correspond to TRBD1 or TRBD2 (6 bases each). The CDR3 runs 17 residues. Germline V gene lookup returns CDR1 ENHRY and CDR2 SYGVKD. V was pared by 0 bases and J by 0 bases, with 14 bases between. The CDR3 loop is CAISESSRGPHQETQYF. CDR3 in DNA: TGTGCCATCAGTGAGTCGAGTCGGGGGCCACACCAAGAGACCCAGTACTTC.

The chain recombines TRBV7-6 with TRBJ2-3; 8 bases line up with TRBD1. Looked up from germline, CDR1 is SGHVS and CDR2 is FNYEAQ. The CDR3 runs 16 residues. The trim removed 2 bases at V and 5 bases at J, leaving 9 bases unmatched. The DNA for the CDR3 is TGTGCCAGCAGCTTACAACAGGGGGTTGGAGTAGATACGCAGTATTTT. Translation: CASSLQQGVGVDTQYF.

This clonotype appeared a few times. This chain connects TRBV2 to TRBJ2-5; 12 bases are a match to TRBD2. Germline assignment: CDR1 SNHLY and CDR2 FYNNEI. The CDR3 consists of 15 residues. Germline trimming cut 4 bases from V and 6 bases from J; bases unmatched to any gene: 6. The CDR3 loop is CASSASGGARKTQYF. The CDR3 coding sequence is TGTGCCAGCAGTGCTAGCGGGGGGGCCAGGAAGACCCAGTACTTC.

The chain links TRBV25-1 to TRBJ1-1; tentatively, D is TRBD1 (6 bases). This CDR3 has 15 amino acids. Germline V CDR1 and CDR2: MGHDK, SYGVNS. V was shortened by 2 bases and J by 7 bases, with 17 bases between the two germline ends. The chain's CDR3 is CASSERTVGLGEAFF. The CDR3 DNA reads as TGTGCCAGCAGTGAAAGGACAGTGGGCTTGGGTGAAGCTTTCTTT.

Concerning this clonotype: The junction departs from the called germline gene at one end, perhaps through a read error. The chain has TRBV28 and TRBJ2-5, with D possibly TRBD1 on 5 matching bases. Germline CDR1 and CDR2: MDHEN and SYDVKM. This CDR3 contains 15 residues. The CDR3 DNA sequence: TGTGCCAGCAGTTTAATCAGTCTTGGACAAGGGACCCAGTACTTC. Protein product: CASSLISLGQGTQYF.

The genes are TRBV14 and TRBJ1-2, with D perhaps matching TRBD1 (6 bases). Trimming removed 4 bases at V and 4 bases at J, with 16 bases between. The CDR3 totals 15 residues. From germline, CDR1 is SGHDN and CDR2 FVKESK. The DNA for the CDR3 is TGTGCCAGCAGCCCCAAACCAGGGGTCTCCTATGGCTACACCTTC. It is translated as CASSPKPGVSYGYTF.

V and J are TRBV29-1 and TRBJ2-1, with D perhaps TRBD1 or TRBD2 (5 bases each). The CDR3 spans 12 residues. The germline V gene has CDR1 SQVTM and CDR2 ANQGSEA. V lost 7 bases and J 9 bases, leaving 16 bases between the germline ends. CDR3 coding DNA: TGCAGCGCAGACTTAGTTGGGGGTGAGCAGTTCTTC. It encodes CSADLVGGEQFF.